This TCR beta chain derives from a study of tumor and adjacent non-tumor tissue in lung cancer. Study-wide findings and caveats: Normal lung showed higher cumulative top 100 clone frequency than tumor.

This sample's RNA came from whole unsorted tissue. Donors were chemotherapy-naive, newly diagnosed lung cancer surgical patients in China, August–late 2014. CDR1 is SGHDT, CDR2 YYEEEE, per germline. With 2 bases removed from V and 4 bases from J, the gap between germline ends came to 15 bases. CDR3 length: 15 residues. In the case of this clonotype: Its antigen is not known.

TCRbeta libraries were built with three rounds of nested PCR, modified from ARM-PCR. TCRdb re-derived calls from the multiplex PCR reads in MiXCR, one entry per CDR3 protein. This table holds fewer than 120,000 distinct CDR3 sequences, roughly 84% found once. The sample comprised lung tumor tissue. The clonotype comes from a man aged 65 to 79 with non-small cell lung cancer. V gene TRBV5-6 combines with J gene TRBJ2-5, with D possibly being TRBD1 (6 bases). The CDR3 sequence: CASSFNRDGVETQYF. Written as DNA, the CDR3 is TGTGCCAGCAGCTTTAACAGGGATGGCGTAGAGACCCAGTACTTC.